This is a list of T cell receptor beta chains from one sample in a study of Graves' ophthalmopathy and Graves' hyperthyroidism. MiXCR was run by TCRdb on the multiplex PCR reads, yielding one entry per CDR3 protein. The data show fewer than 600,000 distinct CDR3 sequences, 13% to 15% seen once. Sequencing used blood. These receptors were obtained from a woman in her 30s with Graves' ophthalmopathy. The CDR3 runs from the conserved cysteine through the conserved F or W. A D gene is named only where the DNA matches it firmly. Size is stated for part of the rows, as once, few or many counts, or as a class when the clone is expanded.

CDR3: CASRVPSGGSNTGELFF
DNA: TGTGCCAGCAGGGTACCTAGCGGGGGATCGAACACCGGGGAGCTGTTTTTT
J: TRBJ2-2
D: TRBD2
length: 17
size: -
V: TRBV2

CDR3: CASSTYRGRNQPQHF
DNA: TGTGCCAGTAGTACTTACAGGGGGCGGAATCAGCCCCAGCATTTT
J: TRBJ1-5
D: TRBD1
length: 15
size: many
V: TRBV19

CDR3: CASSEGDRATF
DNA: TGTGCCAGCAGTGAAGGGGACAGGGCCACCTTC
J: TRBJ1-2
D: TRBD1
length: 11
size: many
V: TRBV6-1

CDR3: CSARDRTSGRPLIF
DNA: TGCAGTGCTAGAGATCGGACTAGCGGGAGGCCACTCATCTTC
J: TRBJ2-7
D: TRBD2
length: 14
size: many
V: TRBV20-1

CDR3: CASSGAFSNQPQHF
DNA: TGTGCCAGCAGTGGGGCATTTAGCAATCAGCCCCAGCATTTT
J: TRBJ1-5
D: -
length: 14
size: many
V: TRBV2

CDR3: CASSSRQARFYEQYF
DNA: TGTGCCAGCAGCTCGAGACAGGCCCGTTTCTACGAGCAGTACTTC
J: TRBJ2-7
D: -
length: 15
size: few
V: TRBV7-8

CDR3: CASSQGSGRGGELFF
DNA: TGTGCCAGCAGCCAAGGAAGCGGGAGAGGCGGGGAGCTGTTTTTT
J: TRBJ2-2
D: TRBD2
length: 15
size: -
V: TRBV4-2

CDR3: CASSFSYSDRTRPYEQYF
DNA: TGTGCCAGCAGTTTTTCGTATTCGGACAGGACAAGACCCTACGAGCAGTACTTC
J: TRBJ2-7
D: TRBD1
length: 18
size: many
V: TRBV28

CDR3: CASSRDRREAFF
DNA: TGTGCCAGCAGTCGGGACAGGCGGGAAGCTTTCTTT
J: TRBJ1-1
D: TRBD1
length: 12
size: many
V: TRBV2

CDR3: CSVEEIQRVETQYF
DNA: TGCAGCGTTGAAGAAATTCAGCGGGTGGAGACCCAGTACTTC
J: TRBJ2-5
D: -
length: 14
size: many
V: TRBV29-1

CDR3: CASSQISGDPGYTF
DNA: TGCGCCAGCAGCCAAATATCAGGGGACCCTGGCTACACCTTC
J: TRBJ1-2
D: -
length: 14
size: many
V: TRBV4-1

CDR3: CASRNGGARYEQYF
DNA: TGTGCCAGCAGAAATGGGGGAGCGCGATACGAGCAGTACTTC
J: TRBJ2-7
D: -
length: 14
size: many
V: TRBV6-1

CDR3: CASRPHGSGGSEQYF
DNA: TGTGCCAGTAGGCCGCATGGGAGCGGGGGAAGTGAGCAGTACTTC
J: TRBJ2-7
D: TRBD2
length: 15
size: -
V: TRBV19

CDR3: CAGSSGSSYEQYF
DNA: TGTGCCGGCAGTTCGGGTAGCTCCTACGAGCAGTACTTC
J: TRBJ2-7
D: -
length: 13
size: many
V: TRBV6-5